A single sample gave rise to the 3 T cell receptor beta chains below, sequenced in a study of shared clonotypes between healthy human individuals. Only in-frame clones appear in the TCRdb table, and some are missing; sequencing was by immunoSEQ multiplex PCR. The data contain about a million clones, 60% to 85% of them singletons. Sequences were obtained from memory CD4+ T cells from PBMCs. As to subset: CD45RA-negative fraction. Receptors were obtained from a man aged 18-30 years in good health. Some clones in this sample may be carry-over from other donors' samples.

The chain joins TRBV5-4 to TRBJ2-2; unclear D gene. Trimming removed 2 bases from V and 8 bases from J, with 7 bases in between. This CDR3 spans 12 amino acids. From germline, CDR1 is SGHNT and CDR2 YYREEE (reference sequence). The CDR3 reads CASSLELGELFF. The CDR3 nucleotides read TGTGCCAGCAGCTTAGAACTGGGGGAGCTGTTTTTT.

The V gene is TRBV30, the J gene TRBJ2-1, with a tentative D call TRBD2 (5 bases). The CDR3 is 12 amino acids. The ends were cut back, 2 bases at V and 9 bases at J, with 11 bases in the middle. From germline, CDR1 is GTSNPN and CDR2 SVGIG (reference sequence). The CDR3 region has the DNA TGTGCCTGGAGTTGGAGCAGCGGTGAGCAGTTCTTC. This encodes CAWSWSSGEQFF.

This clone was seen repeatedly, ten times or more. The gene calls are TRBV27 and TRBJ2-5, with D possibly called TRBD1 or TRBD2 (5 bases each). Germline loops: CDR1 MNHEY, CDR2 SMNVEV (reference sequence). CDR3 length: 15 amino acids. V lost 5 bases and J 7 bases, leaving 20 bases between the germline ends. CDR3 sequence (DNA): TGTGCCAGCAGTCCACCGGGACGGCAAATCGGGACCCAGTACTTC. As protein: CASSPPGRQIGTQYF.